This T cell receptor beta chain was sequenced during a study of blood T cell repertoires in COVID-19. For the study at large: COVID-19 samples, acute and convalescent, were from the United States, Italy and Spain.

CDR3 length equals 17 residues. V lost 4 bases, J lost 4 bases, and 13 bases stayed unmatched. Germline V gene lookup returns CDR1 MNHNS and CDR2 SASEGT. As processed by the authors: Reference gene primers were amplified, and this amplification served to estimate nucleated cell counts. Some clones are missing from TCRdb's copy, which holds only in-frame ones; the method was immunoSEQ multiplex PCR. Clonal size and the V and J genes are those of that table, whereas D and trimming came from the DNA. There are 30,000 to 35,000 clones in the sample; 78% occur only once, and roughly 7.3% lies in the top ten.

The sequence was collected from an older woman with acute or convalescent COVID-19. The chain combines TRBV6-1 with TRBJ2-5, with 9 bases matching TRBD1. Sequences were obtained from peripheral blood. The CDR3: CASSAPRGQGVRETQYF. The CDR3 DNA is TGTGCCAGCAGTGCCCCAAGGGGACAGGGTGTCCGAGAGACCCAGTACTTC.